This TCR beta chain was sequenced for a study of blood T cell repertoires in COVID-19. Study background: There were acute and convalescent COVID-19 samples, and they came from the United States, Italy and Spain. T cells, B-cell-depleted T cells, or PBMCs provided the cDNA or gDNA that served as material.

Deletions cut 4 bases from V and 4 bases from J, with 8 bases between. Per germline, CDR1 LGHDT and CDR2 YNNKEL (reference sequence). The CDR3 sequence is 12 residues long. As handled by the study authors: From reference gene primer amplification, estimates of nucleated cell counts were derived. TCRdb keeps only in-frame clones here, not all; method: immunoSEQ multiplex PCR. V and J calls and clone size are copied from that table; D and trimming were computed from the DNA. The data show 300,000 to 500,000 clones, with around nine tenths seen just once and 0.95% to 1% held by the top ten. Participant-given clinical history determined each cohort assignment.

What was sequenced was PBMCs or T cells enriched from blood (not recorded which). The V and J genes are TRBV3-1 (or the pseudogene TRBV3-2) and TRBJ2-7; no clear D. The origin of this receptor is a woman in her twenties or thirties with acute COVID-19. CDR3 DNA sequence: TGTGCCAGCAGCCCAGCCGGGTACGAGCAGTACTTC. It specifies CASSPAGYEQYF.